The 17 T cell receptor beta chains below all came from one sample that was sequenced in a study of blood T cell repertoires in COVID-19. Sequencing was performed with immunoSEQ multiplex PCR; in TCRdb, only in-frame clones are kept and a portion is missing. Among over 90,000 clones listed, about nine tenths were seen once. Sequencing used peripheral blood. Receptor source: a woman in her 50s with COVID-19, enrolled during active disease.

The chain couples TRBV4-1 to TRBJ1-5, with 9 bases fitting TRBD1. The CDR3 has 17 residues. Germline trimming cut 0 bases from V and 7 bases from J; bases unmatched to any gene: 10. Germline assignment: CDR1 MGHRA and CDR2 YSYEKL. Written as DNA, the CDR3 is TGCGCCAGCAGCCAAGAAGGGACAGGGATCTTTAAGCAGCCCCAGCATTTT. Its translation: CASSQEGTGIFKQPQHF.

The J gene is TRBJ2-4, the V gene TRBV6-2 or TRBV6-3; tentatively, D is TRBD1 (5 bases). There are 16 residues in the CDR3. Looked up from germline, CDR1 is MNHEY and CDR2 is SVGEGT. The V end lost 5 bases, the J end lost 0 bases, and 14 bases lay between the germline ends. The CDR3 sequence: CASSTSGFVAKNIQYF. CDR3 in DNA: TGTGCCAGCAGTACCTCAGGGTTTGTAGCCAAAAACATTCAGTACTTC.

The rearrangement joins TRBV20-1 to TRBJ2-3; 9 positions match TRBD2. Germline V gene data show CDR1 as DFQATT and CDR2 as SNEGSKA (reference sequence). J gave up 4 bases and V 4 bases, and 12 bases lay outside the gene matches. The CDR3 sequence is 16 residues long. This chain's CDR3 is CSATDVAGGSPDTQYF. DNA for the CDR3: TGCAGTGCTACTGATGTTGCGGGGGGGTCCCCAGATACGCAGTATTTT.

The chain recombines TRBV18 with TRBJ2-7; TRBD1 might be the D (6 bases). The CDR3 contains 18 residues. V lost 3 bases, J lost 1 base, and 22 bases lay in between. Germline-derived CDR1 and CDR2 are KGHSH and LQKENI. CDR3 sequence: CASSPLSLFRGKSYEQYF. Here the CDR3 DNA reads TGTGCCAGCTCACCGCTATCGTTGTTCAGGGGAAAATCCTACGAGCAGTACTTC.

The chain links TRBV4-3 to TRBJ2-5, with D possibly matching TRBD1 (6 bases). CDR3 size: 15 residues. With 0 bases removed from V and 7 bases from J, the gap between germline ends came to 15 bases. Germline loops: CDR1 LGHNA, CDR2 YSLEER. CDR3 sequence: CASSQDSGDLGTQYF. Written as DNA, the CDR3 is TGCGCCAGCAGCCAAGATTCAGGGGATTTAGGGACCCAGTACTTC.

J is TRBJ2-3 and V is TRBV30; no reliable D call. With 3 bases removed from V and 6 bases from J, the gap between germline ends came to 13 bases. CDR1 GTSNPN and CDR2 SVGIG come from the germline V gene (reference sequence). This CDR3 region has 13 residues. DNA for the CDR3: TGTGCCTGGAGCCTTATATTGGAGGATACGCAGTATTTT. It is translated as CAWSLILEDTQYF.

The gene calls are TRBV4-3 and TRBJ2-7, with D possibly being TRBD1 (6 bases). The CDR3 covers 16 residues. Germline-derived CDR1 and CDR2 are LGHNA and YSLEER. Trimming took 0 bases from V and 4 from J, leaving 16 bases between them. CDR3 DNA: TGCGCCAGCAGCCAAGATGTGGGGGCTAGTAAGTACGAGCAGTACTTC. It encodes CASSQDVGASKYEQYF.

This chain connects TRBV30 to TRBJ1-2; D call uncertain. This CDR3 is built from 12 residues. The germline gives CDR1 GTSNPN, CDR2 SVGIG (reference sequence). Deletions cut 1 base from V and 4 bases from J, with 7 bases between. The CDR3 reads CAWSGGSYGYTF. The DNA of the CDR3 is TGTGCCTGGAGTGGAGGCAGCTATGGCTACACCTTC.

The rearrangement links TRBV4-1 to TRBJ2-5; 7 bases fit TRBD1. Looked up from germline, CDR1 is MGHRA and CDR2 is YSYEKL. The V segment lost 0 bases and the J segment 5 bases; nucleotides outside the gene matches: 12. This CDR3 is built from 17 residues. The CDR3 here is CASSQDSGTTGVETQYF. The CDR3 nucleotides are TGCGCCAGCAGCCAAGATTCGGGGACCACAGGGGTGGAGACCCAGTACTTC.

This chain uses TRBV29-1 with TRBJ2-5, with a tentative D call TRBD1 (5 bases). Trimming left V 6 bases short and J 4 bases short, with 9 bases between. The CDR3 is made up of 11 amino acids. CDR1 is SQVTM, CDR2 ANQGSEA, per germline. CDR3 sequence: CSVRQRETQYF. DNA of the CDR3: TGCAGCGTGCGACAGCGAGAGACCCAGTACTTC.

The chain is built from TRBV28 and TRBJ2-2, with 15 bases that match TRBD2. The CDR3 spans 17 residues. V was pared by 3 bases and J by 5 bases, with 4 bases of the junction left unmatched. Germline V gives CDR1 MDHEN, CDR2 SYDVKM. Written as DNA, the CDR3 is TGTGCCAGCAGTTTGGGACTAGCGGGGGGTCGAACCGGGGAGCTGTTTTTT. Protein product: CASSLGLAGGRTGELFF.

This chain joins TRBV18 and TRBJ2-1; 7 nucleotides agree with TRBD2. CDR1 is KGHSH, CDR2 LQKENI, per germline. The CDR3 contains 15 residues. V gave up 2 bases and J gave up 5 bases; unmatched junction bases: 6. The CDR3 DNA sequence: TGTGCCAGCTCACCATGGGGAGGGGCTGACAATGAGCAGTTCTTC. This codes for CASSPWGGADNEQFF.

CDR3: CAISESTSGGHEQYF. Written as DNA, the CDR3 is TGTGCCATCAGTGAGTCGACTAGCGGGGGGCACGAGCAGTACTTC. The chain is built from TRBV10-3 and TRBJ2-7; 13 nucleotides match TRBD2. Germline CDR1 is ENHRY and CDR2 is SYGVKD. The CDR3 has 15 residues. J was trimmed by 5 bases and V by 0 bases; bases with no gene match: 1.

This chain connects TRBV6-1 to TRBJ1-1, with D perhaps matching TRBD1 (5 bases). Trimming shortened V by 2 bases and J by 0 bases, and 10 bases separated the two germline ends. This CDR3 comprises 15 residues. Germline CDR1 is MNHNS and CDR2 is SASEGT. In DNA, the CDR3 is TGTGCCAGCAGTGAATTCGACAGAATGAACACTGAAGCTTTCTTT. Translation: CASSEFDRMNTEAFF.

The chain is built from TRBV7-9 and TRBJ2-7; D gene unclear. Trimming stripped 1 base from V and 0 bases from J, with 7 bases between. This CDR3 has 14 amino acids. CDR1 and CDR2 (germline): SEHNR, FQNEAQ (reference sequence). This CDR3 reads CASSLVPGSYEQYF. CDR3 bases: TGTGCCAGCAGCTTAGTCCCGGGCTCCTACGAGCAGTACTTC. The whole variable domain, filled in from reference TRBV7-9 and TRBJ2-7, reads DTGVSQNPRHKITKRGQNVTFRCDPISEHNRLYWYRQTLGQGPEFLTYFQNEAQLEKSRLLSDRFSAERPKGSFSTLEIQRTEQGDSAMYLCASSLVPGSYEQYFGPGTRLTVT.

The chain is built from TRBV24-1 and TRBJ2-3, with D perhaps TRBD2 (6 bases). This CDR3 is 15 amino acids long. Between the trimmed V and J ends, which lost 2 bases and 3 bases, there was a span of 11 bases. The germline V gene encodes CDR1 KGHDR and CDR2 SFDVKD. The DNA of the CDR3 is TGTGCCACCAGTGATTGGCAGGGAGGAACAGATACGCAGTATTTT. Residues: CATSDWQGGTDTQYF.

The chain uses TRBV19 and TRBJ1-4; TRBD1 aligns across 7 bases. CDR1 LNHDA and CDR2 SQIVND come from the germline V gene (reference sequence). This CDR3 spans 12 amino acids. The trim removed 10 bases at V and 10 bases at J, leaving 9 bases unmatched. CDR3: CATSRQGGKLFF. As DNA, the CDR3 is TGTGCCACATCTAGGCAGGGGGGAAAACTGTTTTTT.